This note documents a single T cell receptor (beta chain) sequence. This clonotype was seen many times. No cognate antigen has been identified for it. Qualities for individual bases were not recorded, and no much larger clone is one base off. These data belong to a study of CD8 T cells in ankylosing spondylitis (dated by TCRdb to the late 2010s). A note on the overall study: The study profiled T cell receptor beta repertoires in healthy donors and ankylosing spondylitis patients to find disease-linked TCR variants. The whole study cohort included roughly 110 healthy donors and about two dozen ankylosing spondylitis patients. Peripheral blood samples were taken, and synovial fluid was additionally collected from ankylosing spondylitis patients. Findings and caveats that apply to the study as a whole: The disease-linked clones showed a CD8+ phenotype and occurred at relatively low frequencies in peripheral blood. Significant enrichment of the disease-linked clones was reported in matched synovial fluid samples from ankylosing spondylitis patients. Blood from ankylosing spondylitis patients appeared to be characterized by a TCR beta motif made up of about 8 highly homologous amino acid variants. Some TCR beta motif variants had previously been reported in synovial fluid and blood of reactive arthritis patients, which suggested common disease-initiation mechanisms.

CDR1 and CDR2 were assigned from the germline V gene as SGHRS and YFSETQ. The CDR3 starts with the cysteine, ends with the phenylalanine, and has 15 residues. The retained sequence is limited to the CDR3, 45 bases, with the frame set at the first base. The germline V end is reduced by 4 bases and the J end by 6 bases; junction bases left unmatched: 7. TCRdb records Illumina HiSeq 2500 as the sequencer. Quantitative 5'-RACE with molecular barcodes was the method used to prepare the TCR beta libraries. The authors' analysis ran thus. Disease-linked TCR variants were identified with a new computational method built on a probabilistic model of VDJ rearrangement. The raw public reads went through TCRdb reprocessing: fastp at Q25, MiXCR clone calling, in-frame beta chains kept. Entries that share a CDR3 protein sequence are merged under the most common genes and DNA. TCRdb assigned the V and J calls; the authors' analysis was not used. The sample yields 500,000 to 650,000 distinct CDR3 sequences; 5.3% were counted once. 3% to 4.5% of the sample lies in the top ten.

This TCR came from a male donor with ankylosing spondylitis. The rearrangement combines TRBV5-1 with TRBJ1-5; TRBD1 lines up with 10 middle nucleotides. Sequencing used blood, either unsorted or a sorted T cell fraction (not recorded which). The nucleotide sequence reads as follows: TGCGCCAGCAGCACCGGGACAGGGGAACCTCAGCCCCAGCATTTT. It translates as CASSTGTGEPQPQHF.